The 5 T cell receptor beta chains presented below share a single source sample, sequenced in a study of shared clonotypes between healthy human individuals. Clones were sequenced by immunoSEQ multiplex PCR, and TCRdb holds only the in-frame ones, with some missing. The table has approximately 1,500,000 clones, about 96% seen once; the top ten hold approximately 1%. Sequencing input: naive CD4+ T cells sorted from blood. This sample's subset: CD45RA+ positively selected. All receptors come from a young man in good health.

Here the CDR3 reads CASSDRTGGNEQFF. The CDR3 DNA is TGTGCCAGCAGTGATCGGACAGGGGGCAATGAGCAGTTCTTC. The chain employs TRBV2 and TRBJ2-1, with 10 bases identical to TRBD1. The CDR3 is 14 amino acids. Germline V gene sequence: CDR1 SNHLY, CDR2 FYNNEI. V was clipped by 3 bases and J by 6 bases; unmatched bases: 2.

The chain couples TRBV7-2 to TRBJ2-3, with D possibly TRBD2 on 6 matching bases. Germline loops: CDR1 SGHTA, CDR2 FQGNSA. This CDR3 region has 15 residues. V was clipped by 6 bases and J by 7 bases, with 20 bases between them. This CDR3 is CASSNPGLARHTQYF. DNA for the CDR3: TGTGCCAGCAGTAATCCGGGACTCGCGAGGCATACGCAGTATTTT.

J is TRBJ1-3 and V is TRBV19, with D possibly TRBD1 on 5 matching bases. Trimming pared 7 bases from V and 7 bases from J, leaving 8 bases between. There are 11 residues in the CDR3. Looked up from germline, CDR1 is LNHDA and CDR2 is SQIVND (reference sequence). CDR3 nucleotide sequence: TGTGCCAGTACACGGGGGAACACCATATATTTT. This encodes CASTRGNTIYF.

The genes are TRBV28 and TRBJ2-5; 15 bases line up with TRBD2. With 6 bases clipped from V and 4 bases from J, the junction kept 18 bases outside the gene matches. This CDR3 is 20 amino acids long. Germline V gives CDR1 MDHEN, CDR2 SYDVKM. CDR3 sequence (DNA): TGTGCCAGCAGCCCCCCGAGGAGGACTAGCGGGAGGGCCTGGGGAGAGACCCAGTACTTC. This gives the protein CASSPPRRTSGRAWGETQYF.

V and J are TRBV7-2 and TRBJ2-2; a possible D gene is TRBD1 (6 bases). The V and J ends lost 8 bases and 4 bases respectively, with 14 bases between them. Germline lookup yields CDR1 SGHTA and CDR2 FQGNSA. This CDR3 is built from 14 residues. CDR3 protein: CASSPGHLTGELFF. As DNA, the CDR3 is TGTGCCAGCTCCCCGGGACACCTCACCGGGGAGCTGTTTTTT.